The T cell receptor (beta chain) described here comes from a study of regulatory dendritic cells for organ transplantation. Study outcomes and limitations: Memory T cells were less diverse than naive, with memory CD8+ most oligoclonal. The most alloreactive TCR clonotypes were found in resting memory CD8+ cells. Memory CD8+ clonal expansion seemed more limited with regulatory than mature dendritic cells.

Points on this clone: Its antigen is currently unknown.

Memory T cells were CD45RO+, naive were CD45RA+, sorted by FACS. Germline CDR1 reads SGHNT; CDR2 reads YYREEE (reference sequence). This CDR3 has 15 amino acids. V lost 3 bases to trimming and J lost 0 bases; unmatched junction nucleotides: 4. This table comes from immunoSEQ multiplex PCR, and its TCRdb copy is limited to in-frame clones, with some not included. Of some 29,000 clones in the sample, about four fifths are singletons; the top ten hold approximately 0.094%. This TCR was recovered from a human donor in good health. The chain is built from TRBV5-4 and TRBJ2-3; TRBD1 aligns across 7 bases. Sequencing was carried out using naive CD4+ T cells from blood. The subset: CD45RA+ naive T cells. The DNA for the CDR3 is TGTGCCAGCAGCTCCAGGGGGTCTAGCACAGATACGCAGTATTTT. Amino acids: CASSSRGSSTDTQYF.